The entry that follows covers one TCR beta chain sequence. This clone was observed a handful of times. This receptor's antigen is unknown. Per-base quality was not reported, and no clone a single base away is much larger than it. V is cut by 0 bases and J by 0 bases, and the space between the germline ends is 11 bases. The CDR3, cysteine through phenylalanine, is 15 amino acids long. The kept DNA is CDR3 alone, 45 bases in frame from the first base. The germline V gene (reference sequence) gives CDR1 as GTSNPN and CDR2 as SVGIG. This record belongs to a study of beta chain features in type 1 diabetes (dated by TCRdb to 2016 to 2018). Turning to the overall study: Mean age, gender distribution, total cell number and subset yield did not differ between patients and healthy donors. Across all samples, around 99 million sorted cells were examined, and cell number per subset correlated strongly with RNA yield. In the study, recently diagnosed type 1 diabetes patients and matched healthy donors were compared on the TCRB repertoires of their sorted circulating CD4+ T cell subsets. Whereas all 28 donors provided naive and central memory subsets, regulatory and stem cell-like memory subsets were isolated from just 8 patients and roughly eight healthy donors. Paper-wide results and their limitations: The naive, central memory and regulatory TCRB repertoires appeared to resemble one another more closely among patients than among healthy donors. Patients with type 1 diabetes made fewer insertions and deleted more nucleotides at VDJ recombination sites, implying thymic rearrangement abnormalities. PCR might favor shorter templates, but patient and control samples were amplified and corrected together, so any skew would affect both groups equally. In all four CD4+ subsets, TCRB CDR3 length was moderately but significantly shorter in type 1 diabetes patients. Because small numbers of individuals were included in the HLA sub-analyses, any influence of HLA type on TCRB rearrangement was left unresolved. Because cDNA rather than genomic DNA was sequenced, highly expressing activated cells could have been over-represented, although no difference in activation and CD3 levels was found between groups.

All of the isolated RNA was reverse transcribed with the High Capacity cDNA Reverse Transcription Kit, so expressed TCRB transcripts were sequenced. Deep immunoSEQ sequencing was applied to naive, central memory and regulatory T cell samples, giving an average of roughly 3.6 million total reads per sample. Sorted cells were lysed in RLT buffer, and RNA was extracted using DNase-treated RNeasy Micro or Mini kits according to cell number. To prevent cross-contamination, each cell subset was processed individually, whereas patient and healthy donor samples were processed jointly. TCRB sequences were amplified from cDNA with the immunoSEQ multiplex PCR, producing 87-bp fragments spanning the CDR3 region. The amplicons were sequenced using the Illumina HiSeq platform. Turning to the authors' computational methods: Synthetic template baselines were used to correct PCR bias computationally, reads within Hamming distance 2 were collapsed, and singletons that could not be merged were discarded. Reads were aligned against IMGT to assign V, D and J genes, CDR3 length and insertions or deletions at six rearrangement sites. Within each subset, clonotype counts were normalized to the number of sorted cells before true diversity and Gini coefficients were calculated with the tcR R package. Repertoire sharing was quantified using the overlap coefficient calculated on TCRB nucleotide sequences. TCRdb's version of the immuneACCESS table is confined to in-frame rearrangements and falls short of the full clone set. An unresolved V gene accounts for under half of the shortfall where checked; the remainder is of unknown origin. V and J calls and clone size are those listed in that table; D and trimming were worked out from the DNA. The sample contains 200,000 to 300,000 clones, about 26% of them found a single time. Under 5% of the sample goes to the ten largest clones.

From each donor, a single peripheral blood sample of around 120 mL on average was drawn into heparinised tubes. Using a panel that included CD45RO, CCR7, CD25, CD127, CD95 and CD27, naive, central memory, regulatory and stem cell-like memory CD4+ T cells were sorted on a BD FACSAria II. A purity above 95% was achieved for all sorted populations. PBMCs were isolated immediately by Lymphoprep density gradient centrifugation and stained directly without culture. To minimize batch effects, samples were stained and sorted in pairs, one healthy donor with one patient per experiment. Rearrangement joined TRBV30 to TRBJ1-2, and the D gene may be TRBD1, 5 bases matching. Sequences were obtained from central memory CD4+ T cells from blood. The sequence derives from a man aged 30 to 45 in good health. The CDR3 reads as follows: CAWSVNRRANYGYTF. In nucleotide form, the sequence is TGTGCCTGGAGTGTAAACAGGAGAGCTAACTATGGCTACACCTTC.